Reported below is one T cell receptor beta chain. The antigen remains unidentified. This CDR3 has 18 residues. Trimming left V 2 bases short and J 0 bases short, with 19 bases between. From germline, CDR1 is SGHRS and CDR2 YFSETQ. The data stem from a study of identical twins. Study-level findings and limits: Cross-sectional statistical analysis was relied on for the conclusions, without the same donors being followed.

TCRdb redid the calling of the 5' RACE reads with MiXCR, one entry per CDR3 protein. The profile shows nearly 900,000 distinct CDR3 sequences, roughly an eighth of them singletons. These records were also assigned to another study, of yellow fever vaccine responses in identical twins.

V and J are TRBV5-1 and TRBJ2-3; D perhaps matches TRBD2 (6 bases). Input material: PBMCs. The TCR comes from a woman younger than 30 in good health. CDR3 sequence: CASSFTGLAVSSTDTQYF. The CDR3 DNA is TGCGCCAGCAGCTTTACGGGACTCGCGGTCTCGAGCACAGATACGCAGTATTTT.